These 17 T cell receptor beta chains share one sample of origin, sequenced in a study of blood T cell repertoires in COVID-19. Measured with immunoSEQ multiplex PCR; TCRdb has only the in-frame clones, and not every one. The repertoire holds hundreds of thousands of clones, with roughly 86% as singletons. Sequenced material: PBMCs or T cells enriched from blood (not recorded which). Receptors originate from a middle-aged woman with acute COVID-19.

This clone appeared a few times. This sequence joins TRBV24-1 and TRBJ1-2; D is unresolved. Germline lookup yields CDR1 KGHDR and CDR2 SFDVKD. CDR3 length equals 12 residues. Trimming stripped 4 bases from V and 4 bases from J, with 6 bases between. For the CDR3, the DNA is TGTGCCACCAGTGACGGGAGCTATGGCTACACCTTC. Amino acids: CATSDGSYGYTF.

Written as DNA, the CDR3 is TGTGCCACCGGCGGCGGAGACGGAGATACGCAGTATTTT. Its translation: CATGGGDGDTQYF. J is TRBJ2-3 and V is TRBV24-1; D is unclear. V was cut by 9 bases and J by 5 bases, with 14 bases left in between. Germline values: CDR1 KGHDR, CDR2 SFDVKD. CDR3 length: 13 amino acids.

This clone is a singleton in its sample. The rearrangement uses TRBV18 and TRBJ1-2; TRBD1 matches at 9 bases. Germline trimming cut 5 bases from V and 4 bases from J; bases unmatched to any gene: 11. Germline CDR1 is KGHSH and CDR2 is LQKENI. The CDR3 contains 16 residues. This CDR3 reads CASSKRGQGDSYGYTF. The CDR3 DNA is TGTGCCAGCTCAAAACGGGGACAGGGAGATTCCTATGGCTACACCTTC. Complete variable domain (other parts from reference TRBV18 and TRBJ1-2): NAGVMQNPRHLVRRRGQEARLRCSPMKGHSHVYWYRQLPEEGLKFMVYLQKENIIDESGMPKERFSAEFPKEGPSILRIQQVVRGDSAAYFCASSKRGQGDSYGYTFGSGTRLTVV.

This sequence joins TRBV10-2 and TRBJ1-2, with 9 bases fitting TRBD1. Trimming took 4 bases from V and 2 from J; bases not matched to a gene: 5. The CDR3 is 15 residues long. Germline CDR1 reads WSHSY; CDR2 reads SAAADI. In DNA form, the CDR3 reads TGCGCCAGCAGTGGGGAGGACAGGGGCAACTATGGCTACACCTTC. It yields the protein CASSGEDRGNYGYTF.

This chain connects TRBV6-5 to TRBJ2-7; 7 nucleotides line up with TRBD1. Germline CDR1 MNHEY, CDR2 SVGAGI. The V and J ends lost 5 bases and 0 bases, in that order; junction bases with no gene match: 7. The CDR3 runs 15 residues. The CDR3 spells CASSPGQVPSYEQYF. CDR3 sequence (DNA): TGTGCCAGCAGTCCCGGACAGGTGCCCTCCTACGAGCAGTACTTC.

DNA for the CDR3: TGTGCCATCAAATCGGGACAGATCAACACCGGGGAGCTGTTTTTT. This encodes CAIKSGQINTGELFF. The rearrangement joins TRBV10-3 to TRBJ2-2; 7 bases are shared with TRBD1. The CDR3 sequence is 15 residues long. Trimming removed 7 bases from V and 2 bases from J; junction bases left unmatched: 7. Germline V CDR1 and CDR2: ENHRY, SYGVKD.

The rearrangement links TRBV27 to TRBJ1-3; D unresolved. V lost 2 bases and J 7 bases, leaving 6 bases between the germline ends. The CDR3 sequence is 12 residues long. Germline-derived CDR1 and CDR2 are MNHEY and SMNVEV (reference sequence). The CDR3 coding sequence is TGTGCCAGCAGTTTACCCGGGAACACCATATATTTT. As protein: CASSLPGNTIYF.

The rearrangement links TRBV5-4 to TRBJ1-2; no reliable D call. CDR1 and CDR2 from the germline V gene are SGHNT and YYREEE (reference sequence). The CDR3 runs 12 residues. Deletions cut 3 bases from V and 2 bases from J, with 5 bases between. The DNA for the CDR3 is TGTGCCAGCAGCTCCGTCAACTATGGCTACACCTTC. It translates to CASSSVNYGYTF.

The chain combines TRBV27 with TRBJ2-2; D is possibly TRBD1 (6 bases). Trimming left V 1 base short and J 5 bases short, with 17 bases between. The CDR3 has 17 residues. Germline CDR1 is MNHEY and CDR2 is SMNVEV (reference sequence). The CDR3 DNA reads as TGTGCCAGCAGTTTATTTCTCGCAGGTAGGGGGACCGGGGAGCTGTTTTTT. Its translation is CASSLFLAGRGTGELFF.

The chain recombines TRBV19 with TRBJ1-5, with 8 bases lining up with TRBD1. CDR3 length: 16 residues. Germline CDR1 LNHDA, CDR2 SQIVND (reference sequence). V lost 3 bases, J lost 0 bases, and 4 bases stayed unmatched. The CDR3 protein is CASSIGQGHSNQPQHF. As DNA, the CDR3 is TGTGCCAGTAGTATCGGACAGGGACATAGCAATCAGCCCCAGCATTTT.

The chain has TRBV3-1 (or the pseudogene TRBV3-2) and TRBJ2-5; 8 bases match TRBD1. Germline V gene data show CDR1 as LGHDT and CDR2 as YNNKEL (reference sequence). V lost 3 bases and J lost 5; bases outside the gene matches: 8. The CDR3 has 15 amino acids. The CDR3 nucleotides are TGTGCCAGCAGCCACCGCAGGGGGCAAACGGAGACCCAGTACTTC. Amino acid sequence: CASSHRRGQTETQYF.

V usage is TRBV24-1 and J usage is TRBJ2-1, with a tentative D call TRBD1 (5 bases). Germline-derived CDR1 and CDR2 are KGHDR and SFDVKD. Trimming removed 4 bases from V and 11 bases from J, with 17 bases in between. The CDR3 loop spans 14 amino acids. The CDR3: CATSDYWAGPKQFF. The CDR3 nucleotides are TGTGCCACCAGTGACTACTGGGCAGGGCCAAAGCAGTTCTTC.

The chain carries TRBV19 and TRBJ1-4; D remains ambiguous. Per germline, CDR1 LNHDA and CDR2 SQIVND (reference sequence). The CDR3 spans 14 residues. Trimming took off 3 bases at V and 3 bases at J, with 8 bases between the two ends. CDR3: CASSIWSANEKLFF. The CDR3, as DNA: TGTGCCAGTAGTATTTGGAGTGCTAATGAAAAACTGTTTTTT.

This sequence joins TRBV6-5 and TRBJ2-7, with a tentative D call TRBD1 (6 bases). The CDR3 sequence is 15 residues long. Trimming removed 0 bases from V and 4 bases from J, with 13 bases in between. Germline CDR1 reads MNHEY; CDR2 reads SVGAGI. The CDR3 nucleotides read TGTGCCAGCAGTTACTCGTTGTATCAGGGGTACGAGCAGTACTTC. It specifies CASSYSLYQGYEQYF.

The CDR3 region is CASREQGPGNTIYF. The CDR3 DNA is TGCGCCAGCAGGGAGCAGGGCCCTGGAAACACCATATATTTT. This chain uses TRBV5-1 with TRBJ1-3; a weak D match, TRBD1 (5 bases). This CDR3 is built from 14 residues. Between the trimmed V and J ends, which lost 5 bases and 2 bases, there was a span of 11 bases. CDR1 SGHRS and CDR2 YFSETQ come from the germline V gene.

The chain combines TRBV5-4 with TRBJ1-2; 9 bases fit TRBD1. Germline-derived CDR1 and CDR2 are SGHNT and YYREEE (reference sequence). The V segment lost 3 bases and the J segment 6 bases; nucleotides outside the gene matches: 12. This CDR3 spans 16 amino acids. CDR3 bases: TGTGCCAGCAGCTCAAAGGCCACAGGGGGCGCCGATGGCTACACCTTC. Its protein is CASSSKATGGADGYTF.

This chain joins TRBV4-2 and TRBJ2-2; 7 bases map to TRBD1. Germline CDR1 is LGHNA and CDR2 is YNFKEQ. Trimming removed 1 base from V and 9 bases from J; junction bases left unmatched: 8. The CDR3 loop spans 15 amino acids. In nucleotides, the CDR3 is TGTGCCAGCAGCCAAGGCGACAGGGTTGCCAGGGAGCTGTTTTTT. This codes for CASSQGDRVARELFF.